This TCR beta chain comes out of a study of T cell changes during pregnancy in multiple sclerosis. The protocol was immunoSEQ multiplex PCR, while the TCRdb copy is restricted to in-frame clones and leaves out a portion. The sample includes approximately 32,000 clones, roughly 87% of them seen just once. This CDR3 spans 16 amino acids. Germline loops: CDR1 SGHDN, CDR2 FVKESK. V trimming: 2 bases; J trimming: 2 bases; junction bases outside the gene matches: 4. The chain is built from TRBV14 and TRBJ2-1; 9 nucleotides align to TRBD2. The sequences come from CD8+ T cells from peripheral blood mononuclear cells, collected in the first trimester of pregnancy. The receptor comes from a female donor with multiple sclerosis, enrolled in a pregnancy study. CDR3 amino acids: CASSQLAGFAYNEQFF. In nucleotides, the CDR3 is TGTGCCAGCAGCCAACTAGCGGGATTCGCCTACAATGAGCAGTTCTTC. The variable domain in full, with the rest retrieved from reference TRBV14 and TRBJ2-1, is EAGVTQFPSHSVIEKGQTVTLRCDPISGHDNLYWYRRVMGKEIKFLLHFVKESKQDESGMPNNRFLAERTGGTYSTLKVQPAELEDSGVYFCASSQLAGFAYNEQFFGPGTRLTVL.